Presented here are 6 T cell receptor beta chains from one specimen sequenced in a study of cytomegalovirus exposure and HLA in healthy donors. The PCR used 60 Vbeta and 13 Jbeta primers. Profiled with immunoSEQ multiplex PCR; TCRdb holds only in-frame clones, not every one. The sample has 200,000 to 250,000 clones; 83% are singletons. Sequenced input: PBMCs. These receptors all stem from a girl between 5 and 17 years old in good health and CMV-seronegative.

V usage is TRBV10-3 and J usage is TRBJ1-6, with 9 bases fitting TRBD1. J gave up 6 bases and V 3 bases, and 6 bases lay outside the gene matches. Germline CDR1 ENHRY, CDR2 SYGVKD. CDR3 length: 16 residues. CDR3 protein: CAISEGQGFGNSPLHF. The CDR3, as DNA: TGTGCCATCAGTGAAGGACAGGGGTTCGGTAATTCACCCCTCCACTTT.

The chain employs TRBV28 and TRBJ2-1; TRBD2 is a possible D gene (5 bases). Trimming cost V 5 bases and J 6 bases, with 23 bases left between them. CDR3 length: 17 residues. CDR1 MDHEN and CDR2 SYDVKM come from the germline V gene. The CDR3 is CASSLVRLRAQSNEQFF. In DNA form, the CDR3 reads TGTGCCAGCAGTCTAGTCAGGTTGAGGGCGCAGTCCAATGAGCAGTTCTTC.

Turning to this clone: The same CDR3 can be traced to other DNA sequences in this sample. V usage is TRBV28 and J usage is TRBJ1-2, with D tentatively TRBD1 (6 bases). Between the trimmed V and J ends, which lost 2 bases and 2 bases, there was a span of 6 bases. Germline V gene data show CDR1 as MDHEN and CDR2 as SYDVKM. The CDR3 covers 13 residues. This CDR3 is CASSLTGNYGYTF. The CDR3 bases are TGTGCCAGCAGTTTAACAGGGAACTATGGCTACACCTTC.

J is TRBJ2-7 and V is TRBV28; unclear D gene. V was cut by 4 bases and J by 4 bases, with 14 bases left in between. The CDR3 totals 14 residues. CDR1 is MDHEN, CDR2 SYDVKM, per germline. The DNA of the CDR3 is TGTGCCAGCAGTTCCACGGGTGCGACGTACGAGCAGTACTTC. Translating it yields CASSSTGATYEQYF.

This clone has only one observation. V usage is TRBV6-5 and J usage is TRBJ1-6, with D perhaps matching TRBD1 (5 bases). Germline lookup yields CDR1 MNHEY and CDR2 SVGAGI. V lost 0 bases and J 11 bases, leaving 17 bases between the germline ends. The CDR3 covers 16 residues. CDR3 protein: CASSYSGGSFDTPLHF. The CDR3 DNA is TGTGCCAGCAGTTACTCTGGGGGGAGCTTCGATACACCCCTCCACTTT.

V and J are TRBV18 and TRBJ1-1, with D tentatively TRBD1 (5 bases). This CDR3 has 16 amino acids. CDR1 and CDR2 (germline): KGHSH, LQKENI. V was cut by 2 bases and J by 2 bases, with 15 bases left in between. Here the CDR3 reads CASSPNRKVANTEAFF. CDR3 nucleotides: TGTGCCAGCTCACCAAACAGGAAGGTCGCCAACACTGAAGCTTTCTTT. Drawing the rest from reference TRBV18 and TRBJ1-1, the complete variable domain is NAGVMQNPRHLVRRRGQEARLRCSPMKGHSHVYWYRQLPEEGLKFMVYLQKENIIDESGMPKERFSAEFPKEGPSILRIQQVVRGDSAAYFCASSPNRKVANTEAFFGQGTRLTVV.